The 31 T cell receptor beta chains reported below all come from one sample, sequenced in a study of early T cells in non-severe SARS-CoV-2 infection. A single record per CDR3 protein comes from TCRdb applying MiXCR to the 5' RACE reads. This sample has just under 60,000 distinct CDR3 sequences, with about 9.8% found just once. Material: whole blood. These receptor sequences come from an adult who was a healthcare worker with PCR-confirmed SARS-CoV-2 infection or an uninfected control (not recorded which).

This clonotype was seen many times. This chain connects TRBV5-4 to TRBJ2-1, with unresolved D. The CDR3 is 13 amino acids. Germline V lookup: CDR1 SGHNT, CDR2 YYREEE (reference sequence). V lost 2 bases and J 9 bases, leaving 12 bases between the germline ends. CDR3 region: CASSFTGGSEQFF. For the CDR3, the DNA is TGTGCCAGCAGCTTTACGGGTGGTAGTGAGCAGTTCTTC. The full variable domain, with the rest looked up from reference TRBV5-4 and TRBJ2-1, is ETGVTQSPTHLIKTRGQQVTLRCSSQSGHNTVSWYQQALGQGPQFIFQYYREEENGRGNFPPRFSGLQFPNYSSELNVNALELDDSALYLCASSFTGGSEQFFGPGTRLTVL.

This clonotype was counted at least ten times. The V call is TRBV11-2, the J call TRBJ2-2; TRBD2 agrees at 7 bases. This CDR3 comprises 14 residues. V trimming: 5 bases; J trimming: 6 bases; junction bases outside the gene matches: 6. Germline V gene lookup returns CDR1 SGHAT and CDR2 FQNNGV. CDR3 loop: CASSISGLAGELFF. In DNA form, the CDR3 reads TGTGCCAGCAGCATTAGCGGGTTGGCCGGGGAGCTGTTTTTT. Using reference TRBV11-2 and TRBJ2-2 for the parts outside the CDR3, the full variable domain is EAGVAQSPRYKIIEKRQSVAFWCNPISGHATLYWYQQILGQGPKLLIQFQNNGVVDDSQLPKDRFSAERLKGVDSTLKIQPAKLEDSAVYLCASSISGLAGELFFGEGSRLTVL.

The table lists this clonotype with many counts. Germline is not matched at one junction end, which may reflect a read error. The J gene is TRBJ1-5, the V gene TRBV28; no clear D gene. This CDR3 has 10 residues. Per germline, CDR1 MDHEN and CDR2 SYDVKM. The CDR3 DNA sequence: TGTGCCAGCAATTTAGACCCCCAGCATTTT. Translating it yields CASNLDPQHF.

This clonotype came up many times. The chain links TRBV19 to TRBJ2-7; a weak D match, TRBD2 (6 bases). Trimming shortened V by 3 bases and J by 2 bases, and 14 bases separated the two germline ends. Germline CDR1 reads LNHDA; CDR2 reads SQIVND (reference sequence). This CDR3 has 15 amino acids. The CDR3 nucleotides are TGTGCCAGTAGTATGGGGGGACTGGCCGCCTACGAGCAGTACTTC. The encoded protein is CASSMGGLAAYEQYF.

This clonotype was counted at least ten times. This chain uses TRBV6-2 or TRBV6-3 with TRBJ2-2; 10 nucleotides agree with TRBD2. The CDR3 totals 15 residues. CDR1 and CDR2 (germline): MNHEY, SVGEGT. Germline trimming cut 4 bases from V and 6 bases from J; bases unmatched to any gene: 5. CDR3 bases: TGTGCCAGCAGTTCCACTAGCGGGATACCCGGGGAGCTGTTTTTT. This translates into CASSSTSGIPGELFF.

The V and J genes are TRBV6-6 and TRBJ2-7, with D possibly called TRBD1 or TRBD2 (5 bases each). V lost 6 bases to trimming and J lost 4 bases, with 16 bases between them. Germline V lookup: CDR1 MNHNY, CDR2 SVGAGI (reference sequence). This CDR3 has 14 residues. Here the CDR3 reads CASSLDKRGYEQYF. DNA of the CDR3: TGTGCCAGCAGCCTGGACAAACGAGGGTACGAGCAGTACTTC.

This chain connects TRBV9 to TRBJ2-7; 8 nucleotides align to TRBD1. The CDR3 contains 13 residues. After removal of 8 bases from V and 7 bases from J, the junction contained 11 bases not matched to a gene. Germline values: CDR1 SGDLS, CDR2 YYNGEE. The CDR3 bases are TGTGCCAGTTCTCGGGACAGGTATGGAGAGCAGTACTTC. Its translation is CASSRDRYGEQYF. The full variable domain, in which reference TRBV9 and TRBJ2-7 provide the parts outside the CDR3, is DSGVTQTPKHLITATGQRVTLRCSPRSGDLSVYWYQQSLDQGLQFLIQYYNGEERAKGNILERFSAQQFPDLHSELNLSSLELGDSALYFCASSRDRYGEQYFGPGTRLTVT.

The gene calls are TRBV7-6 and TRBJ2-7; TRBD1 agrees at 11 bases. Germline V gene lookup returns CDR1 SGHVS and CDR2 FNYEAQ. The CDR3 has 17 residues. V trimming: 2 bases; J trimming: 3 bases; junction bases outside the gene matches: 9. CDR3 DNA sequence: TGTGCCAGCAGCTTACTACCCGGACAGGGGGCCTTCTACGAGCAGTACTTC. This codes for CASSLLPGQGAFYEQYF.

This clonotype has more than one count but fewer than ten. The rearrangement links TRBV29-1 to TRBJ2-1; D is unclear. Germline CDR1 and CDR2: SQVTM and ANQGSEA. V was cut by 2 bases and J by 0 bases, with 14 bases left in between. This CDR3 has 16 amino acids. The CDR3 loop is CSVEPLSLYSYNEQFF. CDR3 coding DNA: TGCAGCGTTGAACCCCTAAGTCTGTACTCCTACAATGAGCAGTTCTTC.

In this sample, this clonotype turned up many times. V is TRBV6-1 and J is TRBJ2-5; D possibly corresponds to TRBD2 (5 bases). This CDR3 has 13 amino acids. V was shortened by 10 bases and J by 2 bases, with 14 bases between the two germline ends. Germline-derived CDR1 and CDR2 are MNHNS and SASEGT. CDR3 bases: TGTGCCACCCGGGAACCCGTACAAGAGACCCAGTACTTC. Encoded protein: CATREPVQETQYF.

This clonotype was detected many times. The genes are TRBV29-1 and TRBJ2-3; the D call may be TRBD1 or TRBD2 (5 bases each). V lost 2 bases and J lost 6, with 15 bases in between. The CDR3 contains 14 residues. Germline loops: CDR1 SQVTM, CDR2 ANQGSEA. The CDR3 region is CSVEFGARRDTQYF. In DNA form, the CDR3 reads TGCAGCGTTGAATTTGGGGCTAGGAGGGATACGCAGTATTTT.

V is TRBV5-1 and J is TRBJ2-1; no reliable D call. CDR3 length equals 14 residues. CDR1 SGHRS and CDR2 YFSETQ come from the germline V gene. Trimming left V 2 bases short and J 6 bases short, with 12 bases between. Written as DNA, the CDR3 is TGCGCCAGCAGCTTACCTTCCGTCGTCAATGAGCAGTTCTTC. Protein product: CASSLPSVVNEQFF. Together with reference TRBV5-1 and TRBJ2-1, the CDR3 gives the full variable domain: KAGVTQTPRYLIKTRGQQVTLSCSPISGHRSVSWYQQTPGQGLQFLFEYFSETQRNKGNFPGRFSGRQFSNSRSEMNVSTLELGDSALYLCASSLPSVVNEQFFGPGTRLTVL.

This clonotype was detected only a few times. The chain has TRBV7-2 and TRBJ2-5; D perhaps matches TRBD1 (6 bases). The V end was cut by 2 bases, the J end by 4 bases, with 14 bases between. CDR1 is SGHTA and CDR2 is FQGNSA in the germline V gene. The CDR3 totals 15 residues. The CDR3 protein is CASSLRQGNVETQYF. As DNA, the CDR3 is TGTGCCAGCAGCTTACGGCAGGGGAACGTAGAGACCCAGTACTTC.

This clonotype was observed a single time. The J gene is TRBJ2-7, the V gene TRBV7-9, with D possibly TRBD2 on 6 matching bases. V was trimmed by 5 bases and J by 7 bases, leaving 24 bases between them. Germline V gives CDR1 SEHNR, CDR2 FQNEAQ (reference sequence). This CDR3 has 16 amino acids. CDR3: CASSPGLRGGGREQYF. In DNA form, the CDR3 reads TGTGCCAGCAGCCCGGGACTGCGCGGCGGAGGACGGGAGCAGTACTTC.

The chain recombines TRBV28 with TRBJ2-7, with 8 bases that match TRBD1. The germline gives CDR1 MDHEN, CDR2 SYDVKM. Unmatched junction bases numbered 7, after V lost 4 bases and J lost 5 bases. This CDR3 has 14 residues. In DNA form, the CDR3 reads TGTGCCAGCAGTTCCCTCGGACAGGGCCACGAGCAGTACTTC. The encoded protein is CASSSLGQGHEQYF.

This clonotype was seen many times. The J gene is TRBJ2-3, the V gene TRBV6-2 or TRBV6-3, with 10 bases identical to TRBD2. Losses at the gene ends were 6 bases for V and 4 bases for J; bases not matched to a gene: 7. Looked up from germline, CDR1 is MNHEY and CDR2 is SVGEGT. CDR3 length: 15 residues. The CDR3 sequence: CASRPGLARSDTQYF. The CDR3 DNA is TGTGCCAGCAGGCCGGGACTAGCGAGGTCAGATACGCAGTATTTT.

The rearrangement uses TRBV11-3 and TRBJ2-7; tentative D call: TRBD2 (7 bases). V shed 8 bases and J shed 5 bases, with 22 bases lying between them. CDR1 is SGHNT and CDR2 is YENEEA in the germline V gene. There are 15 residues in the CDR3. CDR3 amino acids: CASAPGRAGADEQYF. The CDR3 DNA reads TGTGCCAGCGCACCAGGGAGGGCAGGGGCGGACGAGCAGTACTTC. Combining the CDR3 with reference TRBV11-3 and TRBJ2-7 gives the whole variable domain EAGVVQSPRYKIIEKKQPVAFWCNPISGHNTLYWYLQNLGQGPELLIRYENEEAVDDSQLPKDRFSAERLKGVDSTLKIQPAELGDSAVYLCASAPGRAGADEQYFGPGTRLTVT.

A few counts support this clonotype. The chain combines TRBV28 with TRBJ1-1; 12 positions agree with TRBD1. Germline V gene lookup returns CDR1 MDHEN and CDR2 SYDVKM. This CDR3 spans 14 amino acids. Trimming cost V 3 bases and J 11 bases; bases outside gene matches: 7. The CDR3 nucleotides read TGTGCCAGCAGTTTGAGACGGGACAGGGGGCATGCTTTCTTT. Amino acids: CASSLRRDRGHAFF. The complete variable domain, with remaining parts taken from reference TRBV28 and TRBJ1-1, reads DVKVTQSSRYLVKRTGEKVFLECVQDMDHENMFWYRQDPGLGLRLIYFSYDVKMKEKGDIPEGYSVSREKKERFSLILESASTNQTSMYLCASSLRRDRGHAFFGQGTRLTVV.

This clonotype has a handful of counts. The chain carries TRBV6-1 and TRBJ2-6, with D perhaps being TRBD1 or TRBD2 (5 bases each). Trimming pared 0 bases from V and 0 bases from J, leaving 6 bases between. The CDR3 runs 16 residues. Germline loops: CDR1 MNHNS, CDR2 SASEGT. CDR3 bases: TGTGCCAGCAGTGAAGCCGGGGCCTCTGGGGCCAACGTCCTGACTTTC. Translating it yields CASSEAGASGANVLTF.

This chain connects TRBV6-6 to TRBJ2-1, with D possibly matching TRBD1 (6 bases). CDR3 size: 16 residues. Trimming pared 1 base from V and 4 bases from J, leaving 14 bases between. Germline loops: CDR1 MNHNY, CDR2 SVGAGI (reference sequence). The CDR3 is CASSYWVGASYNEQFF. CDR3 sequence (DNA): TGTGCCAGCAGTTACTGGGTGGGGGCTTCATACAATGAGCAGTTCTTC.

The chain couples TRBV2 to TRBJ2-1; TRBD1 is a possible D gene (6 bases). Trimming stripped 4 bases from V and 0 bases from J, with 13 bases between. The V gene's germline CDR1 is SNHLY and CDR2 FYNNEI. The CDR3 has 16 amino acids. CDR3 DNA: TGTGCCAGCAGTGTCGACGGGACACGCTCCTACAATGAGCAGTTCTTC. Translation: CASSVDGTRSYNEQFF.

In its sample, this clonotype was seen many times. The CDR3 region has the DNA TGTGCCAGCAGTGCAGGGGGAAATAATTCACCCCTCCACTTT. This codes for CASSAGGNNSPLHF. This chain joins TRBV25-1 and TRBJ1-6; 7 bases match TRBD1. CDR1 and CDR2 from the germline V gene are MGHDK and SYGVNS. This CDR3 is built from 14 residues. Losses at the gene ends were 4 bases for V and 5 bases for J; bases not matched to a gene: 2.

There are a few counts of this clonotype. The CDR3 nucleotides are TGTGCCAGCAGCCCTAGACCCCAGGAGGCGGATGGCTACACCTTC. Residues: CASSPRPQEADGYTF. The chain couples TRBV4-2 to TRBJ1-2; D call uncertain. V was cut by 4 bases and J by 6 bases, with 18 bases left in between. The V gene's germline CDR1 is LGHNA and CDR2 YNFKEQ. The CDR3 loop spans 15 amino acids.

This chain connects TRBV4-3 to TRBJ1-1, with no clear D. The length of the CDR3 is 12 residues. In germline, CDR1 is LGHNA, CDR2 YSLEER. Deletions cut 0 bases from V and 8 bases from J, with 7 bases between. The CDR3 loop is CASSQDGREAFF. The CDR3, as DNA: TGCGCCAGCAGCCAAGATGGGCGGGAAGCTTTCTTT.

This clonotype was counted ten times or more. The chain is built from TRBV6-5 and TRBJ1-6, with 7 bases that match TRBD1. This CDR3 spans 17 amino acids. The germline V gene encodes CDR1 MNHEY and CDR2 SVGAGI. V dropped 10 bases and J dropped 5; count of bases not matched to a gene: 17. DNA of the CDR3: TGTGCCACCCGGGGGGACAGAAAATTTATAGATAATTCACCCCTCCACTTT. This translates into CATRGDRKFIDNSPLHF.

CDR3 protein: CASSLGFLGETQYF. CDR3 bases: TGTGCCAGCAGCTTAGGCTTCCTCGGGGAGACCCAGTACTTC. The chain links TRBV7-8 to TRBJ2-5, with D hard to call. Germline V CDR1 and CDR2: SGHVS, FQNEAQ. V lost 1 base, J lost 5 bases, and 11 bases lay in between. The CDR3 runs to 14 residues.

At least ten counts were recorded for this clonotype. The genes are TRBV15 and TRBJ2-7, with 9 bases matching TRBD1. V lost 5 bases, J lost 3 bases, and 17 bases stayed unmatched. There are 18 residues in the CDR3. Per the germline V gene, CDR1 is LNHNV and CDR2 is YYDKDF (reference sequence). CDR3 region: CATSYRDRADRDYYEQYF. The CDR3 DNA reads TGTGCCACCAGCTACCGGGACAGGGCCGACCGGGACTACTACGAGCAGTACTTC.

At least ten counts were recorded for this clonotype. The V gene is TRBV12-3 or TRBV12-4, the J gene TRBJ2-1; tentatively, D is TRBD2 (6 bases). The CDR3 runs 14 residues. The V end was cut by 3 bases, the J end by 5 bases, with 11 bases between. This chain's CDR3 is CASSFAGGDNEQFF. For the CDR3, the DNA is TGTGCCAGCAGTTTTGCCGGCGGGGACAATGAGCAGTTCTTC.

The V and J genes are TRBV6-2 or TRBV6-3 and TRBJ1-5, with D possibly matching TRBD1 (6 bases). CDR3 length: 17 residues. The ends were cut back, 3 bases at V and 9 bases at J, with 24 bases in the middle. Germline CDR1 MNHEY, CDR2 SVGEGT. CDR3 region: CASSYLPGHGLFPPQHF. The DNA of the CDR3 is TGTGCCAGCAGTTATTTACCGGGACACGGCCTTTTTCCGCCCCAGCATTTT.

The gene calls are TRBV6-2 or TRBV6-3 and TRBJ2-5; TRBD2 agrees at 8 bases. Per the germline V gene, CDR1 is MNHEY and CDR2 is SVGEGT. The V segment lost 0 bases and the J segment 4 bases; nucleotides outside the gene matches: 4. CDR3 length equals 15 residues. As DNA, the CDR3 is TGTGCCAGCAGTTACTCCTCTAGCGGGTCAGAGACCCAGTACTTC. As protein: CASSYSSSGSETQYF.

This clonotype was counted at least ten times. The genes are TRBV7-2 and TRBJ2-2, with a weak D call TRBD2 (5 bases). V was cut by 6 bases and J by 3 bases, with 14 bases left in between. The CDR3 consists of 15 residues. Germline loops: CDR1 SGHTA, CDR2 FQGNSA. CDR3 sequence reads: CASRGRRPHTGELFF. DNA for the CDR3: TGTGCCAGCAGAGGGAGACGTCCCCACACCGGGGAGCTGTTTTTT. The entire variable domain, with the rest obtained from reference TRBV7-2 and TRBJ2-2, is as follows: GAGVSQSPSNKVTEKGKDVELRCDPISGHTALYWYRQSLGQGLEFLIYFQGNSAPDKSGLPSDRFSAERTGGSVSTLTIQRTQQEDSAVYLCASRGRRPHTGELFFGEGSRLTVL.